Shown below are 32 T cell receptor beta chains from a single sample sequenced in a study of Graves' ophthalmopathy and Graves' hyperthyroidism. The authors amplified TCR beta CDR3 regions from RNA transcripts. Amplification began with first-round RT-PCR using HTBI primers, then second-round multiplex PCR was performed. A single record per CDR3 protein comes from TCRdb applying MiXCR to the multiplex PCR reads. This sample yields about 500,000 distinct CDR3 sequences, of which around an eighth are seen a single time; roughly 10% belongs to the top ten. Sequenced material: blood. The receptor set was obtained from a woman in her 30s with Graves' ophthalmopathy.

This clonotype was recorded many times. The V call is TRBV28, the J call TRBJ2-7, with D possibly TRBD1 on 6 matching bases. This CDR3 contains 15 residues. Per the germline V gene, CDR1 is MDHEN and CDR2 is SYDVKM. The V gene lost 6 bases and the J gene lost 6 bases, with 21 bases spanning the gap. DNA of the CDR3: TGTGCCAGCAGCTTAAATCCAGGGGTACCCCTCGAGCAGTACTTC. Translation: CASSLNPGVPLEQYF.

At least ten counts were recorded for this clonotype. The chain links TRBV6-5 to TRBJ2-7; no clear D gene. The V gene's germline CDR1 is MNHEY and CDR2 SVGAGI. V lost 1 base and J 6 bases, leaving 10 bases between the germline ends. There are 13 residues in the CDR3. The chain's CDR3 is CASSYFSGSEQYF. As DNA, the CDR3 is TGTGCCAGCAGTTACTTTTCGGGTTCCGAGCAGTACTTC.

This clonotype was observed a handful of times. This chain uses TRBV11-1 with TRBJ2-3, with 9 bases that match TRBD2. J was trimmed by 6 bases and V by 1 base; bases with no gene match: 8. The germline V gene has CDR1 SGHAT and CDR2 FQDESV (reference sequence). The CDR3 length is 16 residues. The CDR3 reads CASSLGISGSSDTQYF. Written as DNA, the CDR3 is TGTGCCAGCAGCTTAGGGATTAGCGGGAGTTCGGATACGCAGTATTTT.

This clonotype was picked up many times. The chain uses TRBV7-3 and TRBJ1-1; D may be TRBD1 (5 bases). V dropped 5 bases and J dropped 7 bases, with 11 bases sitting between them. Germline V CDR1 and CDR2: SGHTA, FQGTGA. The CDR3 runs to 12 residues. The CDR3 sequence is CASSLWGNEAFF. In DNA, the CDR3 is TGTGCCAGCAGCCTCTGGGGGAATGAAGCTTTCTTT.

This clonotype came up many times. The chain is built from TRBV6-1 and TRBJ2-7; the D call may be TRBD1 or TRBD2 (5 bases each). The CDR3 runs 17 residues. Between the trimmed V and J ends, which lost 2 bases and 0 bases, there was a span of 17 bases. Germline V gene lookup returns CDR1 MNHNS and CDR2 SASEGT. CDR3 coding DNA: TGTGCCAGCAGTGAATTTGAGGGGCAGGCCACCTCCTACGAGCAGTACTTC. Its protein product is CASSEFEGQATSYEQYF.

The gene calls are TRBV5-1 and TRBJ1-5; D perhaps matches TRBD1 (6 bases). With 3 bases removed from V and 5 bases from J, the gap between germline ends came to 15 bases. The length of the CDR3 is 15 residues. Germline V gives CDR1 SGHRS, CDR2 YFSETQ. CDR3 sequence reads: CASSWEGGPHQPQHF. For the CDR3, the DNA is TGCGCCAGCAGCTGGGAGGGGGGCCCCCATCAGCCCCAGCATTTT.

At least ten counts were recorded for this clonotype. V usage is TRBV28 and J usage is TRBJ2-7; a possible D gene is TRBD2 (6 bases). The CDR3 length is 12 residues. Germline lookup yields CDR1 MDHEN and CDR2 SYDVKM. With 6 bases removed from V and 3 bases from J, the gap between germline ends came to 9 bases. CDR3 coding DNA: TGTGCCAGCAGCGGGACTCTCTACGAGCAGTACTTC. It codes for CASSGTLYEQYF.

This clonotype has at least ten counts. The V call is TRBV6-5, the J call TRBJ1-5; D unresolved. Germline V CDR1 and CDR2: MNHEY, SVGAGI. The CDR3 runs 13 residues. V lost 0 bases, J lost 6 bases, and 6 bases lay in between. The CDR3 coding sequence is TGTGCCAGCAGTTACTCCGGGAGTCAGCCCCAGCATTTT. Residues: CASSYSGSQPQHF.

This clonotype was observed at least ten times. The chain combines TRBV6-2 or TRBV6-3 with TRBJ1-1; D might be TRBD1 (5 bases). Germline CDR1 is MNHEY and CDR2 is SVGEGT. Trimming pared 2 bases from V and 5 bases from J, leaving 12 bases between. The CDR3 consists of 14 residues. CDR3 residues: CASSYPGGGTEAFF. The CDR3, as DNA: TGTGCCAGCAGTTACCCCGGGGGAGGGACTGAAGCTTTCTTT.

This clonotype appeared many times. V gene TRBV20-1 combines with J gene TRBJ1-5; the D is unclear. The germline V and J ends were trimmed by 4 bases and 4 bases, with 8 bases remaining between them. CDR3 size: 12 residues. Germline values: CDR1 DFQATT, CDR2 SNEGSKA (reference sequence). The CDR3 loop reads CSATPWNQPQHF. As DNA, the CDR3 is TGCAGTGCTACCCCGTGGAATCAGCCCCAGCATTTT.

The rearrangement uses TRBV6-5 and TRBJ2-7, with 13 nucleotides matching TRBD2. Germline V lookup: CDR1 MNHEY, CDR2 SVGAGI. Trimming at V came to 0 bases and at J to 2 bases, leaving 4 bases not matched to a gene. The CDR3 extends over 17 amino acids. The CDR3 reads CASSYSWTSGSAYEQYF. The CDR3 nucleotides are TGTGCCAGCAGTTACTCTTGGACTAGCGGGAGCGCCTACGAGCAGTACTTC.

This clonotype was detected ten times or more. The gene calls are TRBV9 and TRBJ2-7, with 9 positions matching TRBD1. With 4 bases clipped from V and 6 bases from J, the junction kept 5 bases outside the gene matches. In germline, CDR1 is SGDLS, CDR2 YYNGEE. The CDR3 loop spans 13 amino acids. CDR3 coding DNA: TGTGCCAGCAGCACACAGGGGGCTGGCGAGCAGTACTTC. This encodes CASSTQGAGEQYF.

This clonotype was detected ten times or more. V gene TRBV12-3 or TRBV12-4 combines with J gene TRBJ2-2; 8 bases agree with TRBD1. This CDR3 contains 17 residues. Trimming at V came to 5 bases and at J to 6 bases, leaving 14 bases not matched to a gene. The CDR3 DNA reads as TGTGCCAGCAGTACCTGGACAGGGAAGTCCGCCGCCGGGGAGCTGTTTTTT. Translated, it gives CASSTWTGKSAAGELFF.

Here the CDR3 reads CASSRGTSGGHKSGELFF. The CDR3 DNA reads TGTGCCAGCAGCCGTGGGACTAGCGGGGGTCACAAGTCCGGGGAGCTGTTTTTT. The chain is built from TRBV11-2 and TRBJ2-2, with TRBD2 identical over 14 bases. The CDR3 length is 18 residues. V gave up 5 bases and J gave up 6 bases; unmatched junction bases: 11. Per the germline V gene, CDR1 is SGHAT and CDR2 is FQNNGV.

In its sample, this clonotype was seen a few times. Relative to the germline gene, one junction end is altered; a read error may explain this. This chain joins TRBV4-1 and TRBJ2-7; D is uncertain. CDR1 is MGHRA, CDR2 YSYEKL, per germline. The length of the CDR3 is 15 residues. For the CDR3, the DNA is TGCGCCAGCAGCCCCCTCGGGCTAGGGTCCTCCGAGCAGTACTTC. It is translated as CASSPLGLGSSEQYF.

This clonotype was recorded many times. The chain recombines TRBV27 with TRBJ1-1; D gene uncertain. Germline CDR1 MNHEY, CDR2 SMNVEV (reference sequence). This CDR3 is 14 amino acids long. V was shortened by 3 bases and J by 1 base, with 9 bases between the two germline ends. The CDR3 region is CASSLLDQNTEAFF. The DNA for the CDR3 is TGTGCCAGCAGTTTGCTCGACCAGAACACTGAAGCTTTCTTT.

As to this clonotype: This may come from a read error, since a much larger clone is one base off. The chain uses TRBV2 and TRBJ2-2; the D call may be TRBD1 or TRBD2 (5 bases each). This CDR3 spans 16 amino acids. CDR1 and CDR2 (germline): SNHLY, FYNNEI. Trimming took off 7 bases at V and 4 bases at J, with 19 bases between the two ends. Written as DNA, the CDR3 is TGTGCCAGCATTAAGCTCTCCGGGGCGGTCACCGGGGAGCTGTTTTTT. Translation: CASIKLSGAVTGELFF.

Many counts were recorded for this clonotype. A read error may account for a junction end that differs from germline. The chain links TRBV6-1 to TRBJ2-4; 7 bases match TRBD2. Per germline, CDR1 MNHNS and CDR2 SASEGT. CDR3 length: 13 residues. The DNA of the CDR3 is TGTGCCAGCAGCCGGGAGGCCAAAAACATTAAGTACTTC. Translated, it gives CASSREAKNIKYF.

About this clonotype: The junction departs from the called germline gene at one end, perhaps through a read error. The V gene is TRBV12-3 or TRBV12-4, the J gene TRBJ2-5; TRBD2 matches at 7 bases. The CDR3 is made up of 13 amino acids. The CDR3 DNA reads as TGTGCCGGCAGTTGGGGGGGAGGGGAGACCCAGTACTTC. Amino acid sequence: CAGSWGGGETQYF.

Concerning this clonotype: A read error may explain this, as a much larger clone is one base away. The rearrangement joins TRBV24-1 to TRBJ2-6; D is possibly TRBD1 (5 bases). V lost 5 bases and J 8 bases, leaving 12 bases between the germline ends. Germline V gene lookup returns CDR1 KGHDR and CDR2 SFDVKD. CDR3 length: 14 residues. The CDR3 nucleotides are TGTGCCACCAGTGTGCAGGGTAATTCCAACGTCCTGACTTTC. Translating gives CATSVQGNSNVLTF.

At least ten counts were recorded for this clonotype. This chain links TRBV12-3 or TRBV12-4 with TRBJ1-2; 8 bases match TRBD1. With V trimmed by 2 bases and J by 8 bases, 13 bases remained unmatched. This CDR3 spans 16 amino acids. The CDR3 sequence is CASSLFSGTGAGGYTF. Written as DNA, the CDR3 is TGTGCCAGCAGTTTATTCTCCGGGACAGGAGCGGGCGGCTACACCTTC.

This clonotype was counted at least ten times. The chain links TRBV20-1 to TRBJ1-2; 7 bases line up with TRBD1. CDR3 length equals 12 residues. With V trimmed by 2 bases and J by 12 bases, 9 bases remained unmatched. Germline CDR1 and CDR2: DFQATT and SNEGSKA (reference sequence). The CDR3 DNA is TGCAGTGCTAGACCCCTGACAGGGCGTAACACCTTC. This translates into CSARPLTGRNTF.

This clonotype was observed at least ten times. This sequence joins TRBV12-5 and TRBJ1-5; D gene ambiguous. V was cut by 6 bases and J by 6 bases, with 12 bases left in between. The germline gives CDR1 LGHNT, CDR2 FRNRAP. The CDR3 loop spans 13 amino acids. CDR3 DNA: TGTGCTAGTGGGGAAGGTCGGGGTCAGCCCCAGCATTTT. Its translation is CASGEGRGQPQHF. The variable domain in full, with the rest retrieved from reference TRBV12-5 and TRBJ1-5, is DARVTQTPRHKVTEMGQEVTMRCQPILGHNTVFWYRQTMMQGLELLAYFRNRAPLDDSGMPKDRFSAEMPDATLATLKIQPSEPRDSAVYFCASGEGRGQPQHFGDGTRLSIL.

Worth noting for this clonotype: At one boundary the junction diverges from the germline segment, which might be a read error. The V and J genes are TRBV28 and TRBJ2-7; D perhaps matches TRBD1 (5 bases). CDR3 length: 13 amino acids. Germline V gene sequence: CDR1 MDHEN, CDR2 SYDVKM. The chain's CDR3 is CASSSADNYDQYF. The CDR3 region has the DNA TGTGCCAGCAGTTCCGCGGACAACTACGATCAGTACTTC.

This clonotype was counted at least ten times. The gene calls are TRBV5-1 and TRBJ1-1, with a tentative D call TRBD1 (6 bases). The CDR3 has 17 residues. Germline V gene data show CDR1 as SGHRS and CDR2 as YFSETQ. Between the trimmed V and J ends, which lost 0 bases and 3 bases, there was a span of 18 bases. The DNA of the CDR3 is TGCGCCAGCAGCTTGGCGATGATGGGACAAGGTCACACTGAAGCTTTCTTT. Protein product: CASSLAMMGQGHTEAFF.

This chain joins TRBV20-1 and TRBJ2-5; no definite D call. Germline CDR1 and CDR2: DFQATT and SNEGSKA (reference sequence). This CDR3 is 15 amino acids long. The V end was cut by 2 bases, the J end by 5 bases, with 18 bases between. The CDR3 spells CSARTAGPVLETQYF. CDR3 sequence (DNA): TGCAGTGCTAGAACCGCTGGACCCGTACTGGAGACCCAGTACTTC.

This sequence joins TRBV5-1 and TRBJ2-7; possible D gene TRBD2, 6 bases. Deletions cut 3 bases from V and 4 bases from J, with 17 bases between. CDR1 SGHRS and CDR2 YFSETQ come from the germline V gene. The CDR3 loop spans 15 amino acids. CDR3: CASSSSMAGRYEQYF. CDR3 in DNA: TGCGCCAGCAGCTCATCCATGGCGGGGAGGTACGAGCAGTACTTC.

The table lists this clonotype with many counts. The V gene is TRBV20-1, the J gene TRBJ2-5; TRBD1 matches 9 bases. The CDR3 consists of 16 residues. V trimming: 5 bases; J trimming: 1 base; junction bases outside the gene matches: 11. CDR1 and CDR2 (germline): DFQATT, SNEGSKA (reference sequence). The CDR3 loop reads CSAASPGTGTQETQYF. The CDR3 DNA follows: TGCAGTGCTGCATCCCCCGGGACAGGGACCCAAGAGACCCAGTACTTC.

Ten or more counts support this clonotype. The gene calls are TRBV20-1 and TRBJ2-7, with 12 bases aligning to TRBD2. V shed 5 bases, J shed 5 bases, and the junction held 10 bases outside the gene matches. Germline CDR1 and CDR2: DFQATT and SNEGSKA (reference sequence). The CDR3 extends over 15 amino acids. CDR3 region: CSAPRLAGEIDEQYF. The CDR3, as DNA: TGCAGTGCTCCGCGACTAGCGGGGGAGATAGACGAGCAGTACTTC.

This clonotype showed up many times. V is TRBV6-1 and J is TRBJ2-7, with D possibly matching TRBD1 (7 bases). Between the trimmed V and J ends, which lost 10 bases and 3 bases, there was a span of 16 bases. This CDR3 contains 13 residues. The germline V gene has CDR1 MNHNS and CDR2 SASEGT. The CDR3 reads CATGGTRNYEQYF. The CDR3 bases are TGTGCCACAGGGGGGACTCGTAACTACGAGCAGTACTTC.

This clonotype has a count of ten or more. This chain joins TRBV6-5 and TRBJ1-6; D is perhaps TRBD1 (6 bases). The CDR3 has 16 residues. Germline V gene sequence: CDR1 MNHEY, CDR2 SVGAGI. V was pared by 6 bases and J by 9 bases, with 21 bases between. This CDR3 reads CASSKTRDTRLSPLHF. CDR3 DNA: TGTGCCAGCAGCAAAACCCGGGACACCAGGCTTTCACCCCTCCACTTT.

This clonotype was counted between two and nine times. This chain uses TRBV13 with TRBJ1-1; a weak D match, TRBD1 (5 bases). Germline V lookup: CDR1 PRHDT, CDR2 FYEKMQ (reference sequence). With 4 bases removed from V and 9 bases from J, the gap between germline ends came to 18 bases. This CDR3 comprises 14 residues. Here the CDR3 reads CASSSKSRQKQAFF. The CDR3 DNA sequence: TGTGCCAGCAGCTCAAAGAGCCGACAGAAACAAGCTTTCTTT.